This is a list of T cell receptor beta chains from one sample in a study of blood T cell repertoires in COVID-19. Data came from immunoSEQ multiplex PCR; TCRdb stores just in-frame clones and leaves some out. Here the sample spans hundreds of thousands of clones, 70% to 90% being singletons. Material: PBMCs or T cells enriched from blood (not recorded which). These receptors originate from a woman aged 55-70 years in a cohort exposed to, infected with or recovered from COVID-19 (not recorded which). CDR3s include the opening cysteine and the closing phenylalanine or tryptophan. D genes are given only for firm matches. Clone sizes are given selectively: once, few, many, or a class where the clone is expanded.

.	TRBD2	TRBV24-1	TRBJ2-2	TGTGCCACCAGTGACACCGGGACTAGCCGCGGGGAGCTGTTTTTT	CATSDTGTSRGELFF
.	TRBD1	TRBV5-4	TRBJ2-3	TGTGCCAGCAGCTTGGCGGACAGGGGGGCAGATACGCAGTATTTT	CASSLADRGADTQYF
once	.	TRBV9	TRBJ2-7	TGTGCCAGCAGCGTAGGTAGCGCCAGCACCTACGAGCAGTACTTC	CASSVGSASTYEQYF
.	.	TRBV5-1	TRBJ2-2	TGCGCCAGCAGCTTCCAGGGTTCAAACACCGGGGAGCTGTTTTTT	CASSFQGSNTGELFF
.	TRBD2	TRBV5-1	TRBJ2-4	TGCGCCAGCAGCTTGGGTCTAGCGGGAGGGATAGCCAAAAACATTCAGTACTTC	CASSLGLAGGIAKNIQYF
.	.	TRBV5-1	TRBJ1-1	TGCGCCAGCAGCTCGAGGGGGTTGGGCACTGAAGCTTTCTTT	CASSSRGLGTEAFF
.	.	TRBV5-1	TRBJ1-2	TGCGCCAGCAGCTTGGTAGGGGCGGCTAACTATGGCTACACCTTC	CASSLVGAANYGYTF
.	TRBD1	TRBV5-4	TRBJ2-7	TGTGCCAGCAGCGGACAGGGGGACCCCTACGAGCAGTACTTC	CASSGQGDPYEQYF
once	.	TRBV12-3/TRBV12-4	TRBJ2-1	TGTGCCAGCACCCCGGACATCTACAATGAGCAGTTCTTC	CASTPDIYNEQFF
.	TRBD2	TRBV5-1	TRBJ2-1	TGCGCCAGCAGCGCCCGACTAGCGGAGGGGAATGAGCAGTTCTTC	CASSARLAEGNEQFF
once	.	TRBV6-5	TRBJ2-7	TGTGCCAGCAGTTACAGGGGCACCTCCTACGAGCAGTACTTC	CASSYRGTSYEQYF
once	TRBD1	TRBV28	TRBJ1-1	TGTGCCAGCAGTTTTCTGGGACAGGGGGAGAACACTGAAGCTTTCTTT	CASSFLGQGENTEAFF
.	.	TRBV7-3	TRBJ2-2	TGTGCCAGCAGCCCGACCGGAGACACCGGGGAGCTGTTTTTT	CASSPTGDTGELFF
.	TRBD1	TRBV9	TRBJ2-7	TGTGCCAGCAGCGTAGAACAGGGGGGCGAGCAGTACTTC	CASSVEQGGEQYF
once	.	TRBV28	TRBJ2-1	TGTGCCAGCAGTTTATCGGGACTTTACAATGAGCAGTTCTTC	CASSLSGLYNEQFF
.	TRBD2	TRBV11-2	TRBJ2-7	TGTGCCAGCAGCTCTCTGACTAGCGGAAACTCCTACGAGCAGTACTTC	CASSSLTSGNSYEQYF
.	.	TRBV27	TRBJ1-2	TGTGCCAGCAGTTATCCTCCGAGGACTGGGGCTAACTATGGCTACACCTTC	CASSYPPRTGANYGYTF
.	.	TRBV3-1/TRBV3-2	TRBJ2-1	TGTGCCAGCAGCCAAGAGTTCCGGGAGCAGTTCTTC	CASSQEFREQFF
.	TRBD2	TRBV6-5	TRBJ2-7	TGTGCCAGCAGTTACGAGACTAGCGGGAGCTACGAGCAGTACTTC	CASSYETSGSYEQYF
.	.	TRBV6-5	TRBJ1-4	TGTGCCAGCAGTTACGAGCAACGAACAGGGGAAAAACTGTTTTTT	CASSYEQRTGEKLFF
.	TRBD1	TRBV28	TRBJ1-2	TGTGCCAGCAGTTCGACAGGGGCTAACTATGGCTACACCTTC	CASSSTGANYGYTF
.	TRBD2	TRBV5-6	TRBJ2-1	TGTGCCAGCAGCTTACCCTACAAGCGGGAGTCTGCCTACAATGAGCAGTTCTTC	CASSLPYKRESAYNEQFF
.	TRBD1	TRBV27	TRBJ1-5	TGTGCCAGCAGGGCGGGACAGGGGTATCAGCCCCAGCATTTT	CASRAGQGYQPQHF
.	TRBD1	TRBV5-4	TRBJ2-3	TGTGCCAGCAGCTTGGAAGGACAGGGGGCAGGGGATACGCAGTATTTT	CASSLEGQGAGDTQYF
.	.	TRBV3-1/TRBV3-2	TRBJ1-2	TGTGCCAGCAGCCAAGCGGGGGGGAGGGCTAACTATGGCTACACCTTC	CASSQAGGRANYGYTF
.	.	TRBV5-1	TRBJ1-1	TGCGCCAGCAGCCCGGCGGGACCTATGCAAGCTTTCTTT	CASSPAGPMQAFF
.	TRBD1	TRBV9	TRBJ1-6	TGTGCCAGCAGCGCCACCGGGACAGAATTCTCCTATAATTCACCCCTCCACTTT	CASSATGTEFSYNSPLHF
.	TRBD1	TRBV19	TRBJ1-5	TGTGCCAGTAGAGACAGGGACCATCAGCCCCAGCATTTT	CASRDRDHQPQHF